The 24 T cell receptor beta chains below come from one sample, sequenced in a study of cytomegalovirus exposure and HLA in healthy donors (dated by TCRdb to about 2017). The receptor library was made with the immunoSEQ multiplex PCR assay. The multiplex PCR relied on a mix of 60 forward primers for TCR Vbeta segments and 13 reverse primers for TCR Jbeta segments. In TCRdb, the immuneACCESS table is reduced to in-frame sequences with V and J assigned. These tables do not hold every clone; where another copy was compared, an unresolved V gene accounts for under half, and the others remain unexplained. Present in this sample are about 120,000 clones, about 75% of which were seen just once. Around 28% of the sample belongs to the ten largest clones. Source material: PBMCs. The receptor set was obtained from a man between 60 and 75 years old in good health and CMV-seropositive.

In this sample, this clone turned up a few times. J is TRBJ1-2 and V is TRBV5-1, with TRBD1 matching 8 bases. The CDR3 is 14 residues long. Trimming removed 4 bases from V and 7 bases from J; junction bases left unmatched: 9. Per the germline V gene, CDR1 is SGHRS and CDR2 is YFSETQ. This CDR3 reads CASSAGTGRGGYTF. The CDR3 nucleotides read TGCGCCAGCAGCGCGGGGACAGGCAGGGGTGGCTACACCTTC.

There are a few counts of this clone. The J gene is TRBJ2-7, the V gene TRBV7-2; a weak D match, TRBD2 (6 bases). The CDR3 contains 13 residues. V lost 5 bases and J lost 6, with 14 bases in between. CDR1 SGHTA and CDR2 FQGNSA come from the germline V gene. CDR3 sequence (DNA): TGTGCCAGCAGCGGAGGGTGGGATGGCGAGCAGTACTTC. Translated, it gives CASSGGWDGEQYF.

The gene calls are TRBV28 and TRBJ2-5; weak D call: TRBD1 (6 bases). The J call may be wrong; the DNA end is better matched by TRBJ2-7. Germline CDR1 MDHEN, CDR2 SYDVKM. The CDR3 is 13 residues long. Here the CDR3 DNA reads TGTGCCAGCAGTTTAAGGGGGATCTACGAGCAGTACTTC. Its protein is CASSLRGIYEQYF.

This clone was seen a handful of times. CDR3 DNA: TGTGCCATCAGTGAACAGGGGGCTGGAAACACCATATATTTT. Its translation is CAISEQGAGNTIYF. The J gene is TRBJ1-3, the V gene TRBV10-3; 8 bases map to TRBD1. Germline V lookup: CDR1 ENHRY, CDR2 SYGVKD. V was clipped by 3 bases and J by 2 bases; unmatched bases: 0. The CDR3 extends over 14 amino acids.

As DNA, the CDR3 is TGTGCCTGGAGAACGAGAGGGCAGCCCCAGCATTTT. Amino acids: CAWRTRGQPQHF. This rearrangement joins TRBV30 to TRBJ1-5; D remains unclear. Germline V gene data show CDR1 as GTSNPN and CDR2 as SVGIG (reference sequence). The CDR3 is 12 residues long. The V end was cut by 3 bases, the J end by 7 bases, with 10 bases between.

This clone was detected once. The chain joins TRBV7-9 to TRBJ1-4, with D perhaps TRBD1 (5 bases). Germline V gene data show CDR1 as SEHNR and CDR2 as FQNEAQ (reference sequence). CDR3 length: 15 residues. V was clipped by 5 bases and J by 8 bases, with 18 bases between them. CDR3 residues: CASSQGSSYGEKLFF. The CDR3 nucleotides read TGTGCCAGCAGCCAGGGTTCCTCCTATGGGGAAAAACTGTTTTTT. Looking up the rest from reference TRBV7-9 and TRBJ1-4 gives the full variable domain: DTGVSQNPRHKITKRGQNVTFRCDPISEHNRLYWYRQTLGQGPEFLTYFQNEAQLEKSRLLSDRFSAERPKGSFSTLEIQRTEQGDSAMYLCASSQGSSYGEKLFFGSGTQLSVL.

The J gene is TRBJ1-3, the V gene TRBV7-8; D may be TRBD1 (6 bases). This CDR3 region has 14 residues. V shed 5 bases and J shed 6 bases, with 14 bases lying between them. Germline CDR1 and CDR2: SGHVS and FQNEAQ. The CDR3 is CASSQGQSANTIYF. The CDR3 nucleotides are TGTGCCAGCAGCCAAGGACAGAGTGCAAACACCATATATTTT. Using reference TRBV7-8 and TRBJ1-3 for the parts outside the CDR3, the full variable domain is GAGVSQSPRYKVAKRGQDVALRCDPISGHVSLFWYQQALGQGPEFLTYFQNEAQLDKSGLPSDRFFAERPEGSVSTLKIQRTQQEDSAVYLCASSQGQSANTIYFGEGSWLTVV.

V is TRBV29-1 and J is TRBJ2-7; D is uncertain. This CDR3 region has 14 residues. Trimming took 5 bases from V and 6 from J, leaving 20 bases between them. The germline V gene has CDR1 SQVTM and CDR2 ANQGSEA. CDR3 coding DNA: TGCAGCGTTCCGGCACCCGGCGGATTCTCCGAGCAGTACTTC. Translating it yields CSVPAPGGFSEQYF.

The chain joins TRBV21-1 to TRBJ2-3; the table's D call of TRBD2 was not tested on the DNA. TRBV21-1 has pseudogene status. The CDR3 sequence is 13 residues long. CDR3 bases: TGCACTGCGGGGCCACCCTACACAGATACGCAGTATTTT. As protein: CTAGPPYTDTQYF.

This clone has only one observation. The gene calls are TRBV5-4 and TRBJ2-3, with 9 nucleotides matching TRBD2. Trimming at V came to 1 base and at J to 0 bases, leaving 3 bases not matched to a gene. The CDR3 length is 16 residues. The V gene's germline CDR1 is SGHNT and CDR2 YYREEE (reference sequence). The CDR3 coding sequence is TGTGCCAGCAGCTTGTTTAGCGGGGGAAGCACAGATACGCAGTATTTT. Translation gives CASSLFSGGSTDTQYF.

CDR3 in amino acids: CASSLMGQGGIMNTEAFF. CDR3 DNA sequence: TGCGCCAGCAGCTTGATGGGACAGGGGGGCATCATGAACACTGAAGCTTTCTTT. The chain joins TRBV5-1 to TRBJ1-1; 11 bases map to TRBD1. With 1 base clipped from V and 0 bases from J, the junction kept 8 bases outside the gene matches. The CDR3 extends over 18 amino acids. The germline gives CDR1 SGHRS, CDR2 YFSETQ.

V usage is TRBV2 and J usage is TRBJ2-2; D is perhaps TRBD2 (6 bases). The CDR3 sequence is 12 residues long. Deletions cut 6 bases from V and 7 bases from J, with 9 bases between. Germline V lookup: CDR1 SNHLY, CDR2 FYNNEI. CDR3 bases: TGTGCCAGCAGGGAGGGCCACGGGGAGCTGTTTTTT. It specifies CASREGHGELFF.

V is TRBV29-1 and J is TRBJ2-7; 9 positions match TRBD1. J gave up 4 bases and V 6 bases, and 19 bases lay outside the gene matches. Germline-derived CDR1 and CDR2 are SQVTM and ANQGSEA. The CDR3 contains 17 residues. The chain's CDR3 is CSVALREGDRGIYEQYF. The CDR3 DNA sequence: TGCAGCGTCGCCCTAAGGGAGGGAGACAGGGGGATTTACGAGCAGTACTTC.

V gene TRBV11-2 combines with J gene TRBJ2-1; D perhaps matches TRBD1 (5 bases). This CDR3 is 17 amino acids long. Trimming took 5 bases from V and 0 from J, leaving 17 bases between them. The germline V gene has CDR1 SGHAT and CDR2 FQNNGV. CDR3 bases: TGTGCCAGCAGCCACGGACAAGGCGGTAGCTCCTACAATGAGCAGTTCTTC. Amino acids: CASSHGQGGSSYNEQFF.

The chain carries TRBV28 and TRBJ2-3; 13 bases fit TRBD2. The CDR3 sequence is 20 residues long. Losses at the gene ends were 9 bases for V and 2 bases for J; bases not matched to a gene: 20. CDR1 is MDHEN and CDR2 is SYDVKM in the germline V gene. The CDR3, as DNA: TGTGCCAGTACTAACGGGGGCCTGACTAGCGGGAGGCCCCCCACAGATACGCAGTATTTT. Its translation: CASTNGGLTSGRPPTDTQYF.

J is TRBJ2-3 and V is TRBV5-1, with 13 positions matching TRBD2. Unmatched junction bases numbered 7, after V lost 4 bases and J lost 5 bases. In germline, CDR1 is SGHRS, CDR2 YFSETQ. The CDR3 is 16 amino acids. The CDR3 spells CASSQLAGGLLDTQYF. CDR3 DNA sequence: TGCGCCAGCAGCCAACTAGCGGGAGGGCTACTAGATACGCAGTATTTT.

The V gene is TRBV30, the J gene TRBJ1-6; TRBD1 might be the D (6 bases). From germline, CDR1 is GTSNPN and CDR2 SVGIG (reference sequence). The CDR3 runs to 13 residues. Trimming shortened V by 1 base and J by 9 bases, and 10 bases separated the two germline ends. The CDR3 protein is CAWSADRSSPLHF. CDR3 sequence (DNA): TGTGCCTGGAGTGCCGACAGGAGTTCACCCCTCCACTTT.

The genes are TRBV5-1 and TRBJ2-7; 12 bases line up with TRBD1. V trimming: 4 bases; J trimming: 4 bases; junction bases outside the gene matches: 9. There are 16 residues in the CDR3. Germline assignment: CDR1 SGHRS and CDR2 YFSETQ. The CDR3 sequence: CASSPKPGQGAYEQYF. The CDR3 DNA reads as TGCGCCAGCAGCCCGAAACCGGGACAGGGGGCGTACGAGCAGTACTTC.

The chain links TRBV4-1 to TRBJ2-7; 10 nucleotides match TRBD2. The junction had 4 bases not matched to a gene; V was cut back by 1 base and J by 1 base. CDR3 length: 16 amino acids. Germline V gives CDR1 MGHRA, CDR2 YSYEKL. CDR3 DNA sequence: TGCGCCAGCAGCCAAGTCGGACTAGCGGCTTCCTACGAGCAGTACTTC. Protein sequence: CASSQVGLAASYEQYF.

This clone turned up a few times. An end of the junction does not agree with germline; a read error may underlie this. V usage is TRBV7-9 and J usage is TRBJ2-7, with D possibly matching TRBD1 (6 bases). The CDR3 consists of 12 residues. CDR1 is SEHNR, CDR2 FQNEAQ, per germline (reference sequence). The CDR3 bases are TGTTCCAGCAGCTCCGGACAGTACGAGCAGTACTTC. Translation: CSSSSGQYEQYF.

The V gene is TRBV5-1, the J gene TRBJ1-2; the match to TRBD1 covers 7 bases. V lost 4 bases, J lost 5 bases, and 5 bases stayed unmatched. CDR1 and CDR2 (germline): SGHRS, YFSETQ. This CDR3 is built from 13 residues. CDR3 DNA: TGCGCCAGCAGCCGCGGGACAGCTTATGGCTACACCTTC. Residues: CASSRGTAYGYTF.

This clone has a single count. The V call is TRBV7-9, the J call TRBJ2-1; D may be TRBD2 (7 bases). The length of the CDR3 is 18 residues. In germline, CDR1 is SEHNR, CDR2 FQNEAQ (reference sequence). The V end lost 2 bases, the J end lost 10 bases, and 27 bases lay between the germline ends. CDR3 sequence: CASSLNFVGTTTDREQFF. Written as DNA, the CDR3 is TGTGCCAGCAGCTTAAATTTCGTGGGGACTACCACAGACAGGGAGCAGTTCTTC. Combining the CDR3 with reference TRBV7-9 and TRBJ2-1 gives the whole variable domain DTGVSQNPRHKITKRGQNVTFRCDPISEHNRLYWYRQTLGQGPEFLTYFQNEAQLEKSRLLSDRFSAERPKGSFSTLEIQRTEQGDSAMYLCASSLNFVGTTTDREQFFGPGTRLTVL.

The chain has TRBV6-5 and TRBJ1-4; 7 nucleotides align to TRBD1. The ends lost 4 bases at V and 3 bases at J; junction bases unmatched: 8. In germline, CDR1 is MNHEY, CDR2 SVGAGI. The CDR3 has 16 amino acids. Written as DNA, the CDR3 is TGTGCCAGCAGTTTAGGGCAGGGGACAGCTAATGAAAAACTGTTTTTT. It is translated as CASSLGQGTANEKLFF.

The CDR3 nucleotides read TGTGCCAGCAGCTTGTTCGGGACAGGGTTCAACTATGGCTACACCTTC. Translation: CASSLFGTGFNYGYTF. This sequence joins TRBV5-8 and TRBJ1-2; 9 positions agree with TRBD1. The CDR3 totals 16 residues. Trimming cost V 1 base and J 2 bases; bases outside gene matches: 6. CDR1 and CDR2 (germline): SGHTS, YDEGEE.